This is a list of T cell receptor beta chains from one sample in a study of T cells in Graves' hyperthyroidism and ophthalmopathy. MiXCR, run by TCRdb on the multiplex PCR reads, gives a single entry per CDR3 protein. Among around 520,000 distinct CDR3 sequences, under 15% were seen once, and the ten largest hold about a sixth. Sequencing was carried out using blood. Every receptor here comes from a woman aged 18-29 years with Graves' hyperthyroidism. Each CDR3 is given with its conserved first and last residue. D genes are given only for firm matches. Part of the rows lack a size; the others show once, few, many or a class for expanded clones.

CDR3 protein: CSVDPGQGKNIQYF; CDR3 DNA: TGCAGCGTTGACCCGGGACAGGGGAAAAACATTCAGTACTTC; D gene: TRBD1; clone size: many; V gene: TRBV29-1; J gene: TRBJ2-4
CDR3 protein: CAWYRVANYGYTF; CDR3 DNA: TGTGCCTGGTACAGGGTAGCGAACTATGGCTACACCTTC; D gene: NA; clone size: many; V gene: TRBV30; J gene: TRBJ1-2
CDR3 protein: CASSGTSGKTYNEQFF; CDR3 DNA: TGTGCCAGTAGCGGGACTAGCGGGAAGACCTACAATGAGCAGTTCTTC; D gene: TRBD2; clone size: many; V gene: TRBV19; J gene: TRBJ2-1
CDR3 protein: CATTSGSNEKLFF; CDR3 DNA: TGTGCCACCACGTCCGGATCTAATGAAAAACTGTTTTTT; D gene: NA; clone size: many; V gene: TRBV12-3/TRBV12-4; J gene: TRBJ1-4
CDR3 protein: CASNRLQETQYF; CDR3 DNA: TGTGCCAGCAATCGCTTACAAGAGACCCAGTACTTC; D gene: NA; clone size: many; V gene: TRBV2; J gene: TRBJ2-5
CDR3 protein: CASSPQAGGQYNEQFF; CDR3 DNA: TGTGCCAGCAGCCCACAAGCGGGCGGGCAATACAATGAGCAGTTCTTC; D gene: NA; clone size: many; V gene: TRBV11-2; J gene: TRBJ2-1
CDR3 protein: CASTPRVAGTDTQYF; CDR3 DNA: TGTGCCAGCACCCCCAGGGTAGCGGGAACAGATACGCAGTATTTT; D gene: TRBD2; clone size: many; V gene: TRBV12-3/TRBV12-4; J gene: TRBJ2-3
CDR3 protein: CASSTRRHPDLYGYTF; CDR3 DNA: TGTGCCAGCTCAACCAGGAGACATCCAGACCTTTATGGCTACACCTTC; D gene: NA; clone size: NA; V gene: TRBV18; J gene: TRBJ1-2
CDR3 protein: CASSVGPRGRGYEQYF; CDR3 DNA: TGTGCCAGCAGCGTAGGTCCTCGTGGCAGGGGCTACGAGCAGTACTTC; D gene: NA; clone size: NA; V gene: TRBV9; J gene: TRBJ2-7
CDR3 protein: CATGAGKPDTQYF; CDR3 DNA: TGTGCCACCGGGGCGGGTAAACCAGATACGCAGTATTTT; D gene: NA; clone size: few; V gene: TRBV24-1; J gene: TRBJ2-3
CDR3 protein: CATSPNFVGEQYF; CDR3 DNA: TGTGCCACCTCGCCTAATTTTGTAGGTGAGCAGTACTTC; D gene: NA; clone size: many; V gene: TRBV2; J gene: TRBJ2-7
CDR3 protein: CASSLRIGEILEGYTF; CDR3 DNA: TGTGCCAGCAGCCTCCGCATAGGGGAAATTTTAGAAGGCTACACCTTC; D gene: NA; clone size: many; V gene: TRBV7-8; J gene: TRBJ1-2
CDR3 protein: CASVQGAAYEQYF; CDR3 DNA: TGTGCCAGCGTACAGGGGGCAGCCTACGAGCAGTACTTC; D gene: TRBD1; clone size: many; V gene: TRBV2; J gene: TRBJ2-7
CDR3 protein: CASTLHRQGGGEQYF; CDR3 DNA: TGTGCCAGCACTTTACACAGACAGGGGGGGGGCGAGCAGTACTTC; D gene: TRBD1; clone size: many; V gene: TRBV27; J gene: TRBJ2-7
CDR3 protein: CASSMEGSGTAFREQYF; CDR3 DNA: TGTGCCAGTAGTATGGAGGGGTCGGGGACGGCCTTTCGCGAGCAGTACTTC; D gene: NA; clone size: many; V gene: TRBV19; J gene: TRBJ2-7
CDR3 protein: CASSPTGQANTGELFF; CDR3 DNA: TGTGCCAGCAGCCCTACGGGGCAGGCGAACACCGGGGAGCTGTTTTTT; D gene: NA; clone size: NA; V gene: TRBV5-6; J gene: TRBJ2-2
CDR3 protein: CASSSLDEKLFF; CDR3 DNA: TGTGCCAGCAGTTCTCTGGATGAAAAACTGTTTTTT; D gene: NA; clone size: many; V gene: TRBV12-3/TRBV12-4; J gene: TRBJ1-4
CDR3 protein: CASSTAGLAAQETQYF; CDR3 DNA: TGTGCCAGCAGCACAGCGGGACTAGCGGCCCAAGAGACCCAGTACTTC; D gene: TRBD2; clone size: many; V gene: TRBV7-9; J gene: TRBJ2-5
CDR3 protein: CASSPGGRGSSYNEQFF; CDR3 DNA: TGTGCCAGCAGCCCAGGAGGACGGGGAAGCTCCTACAATGAGCAGTTCTTC; D gene: NA; clone size: NA; V gene: TRBV7-3; J gene: TRBJ2-1
CDR3 protein: CASSFGAGPTDTQYF; CDR3 DNA: TGTGCCAGCAGTTTCGGAGCGGGGCCCACAGATACGCAGTATTTT; D gene: TRBD2; clone size: many; V gene: TRBV27; J gene: TRBJ2-3
CDR3 protein: CADSHPGTTTEAFF; CDR3 DNA: TGTGCCGACAGTCACCCTGGAACCACCACTGAAGCTTTCTTT; D gene: NA; clone size: NA; V gene: TRBV2; J gene: TRBJ1-1
CDR3 protein: CASRTPGQGYNSPLHF; CDR3 DNA: TGTGCCAGCAGGACCCCGGGACAGGGGTATAATTCACCCCTCCACTTT; D gene: TRBD1; clone size: NA; V gene: TRBV27; J gene: TRBJ1-6
CDR3 protein: CASSLETQYF; CDR3 DNA: TGTGCCAGCAGCTTAGAGACCCAGTACTTC; D gene: NA; clone size: many; V gene: TRBV7-2; J gene: TRBJ2-5
CDR3 protein: CASSSGRVTEAFF; CDR3 DNA: TGTGCCAGTAGCAGCGGACGGGTGACTGAAGCTTTCTTT; D gene: NA; clone size: NA; V gene: TRBV19; J gene: TRBJ1-1
CDR3 protein: CAVQWGSYNEQFF; CDR3 DNA: TGTGCCGTTCAGTGGGGCTCCTACAATGAGCAGTTCTTC; D gene: NA; clone size: NA; V gene: TRBV6-1; J gene: TRBJ2-1
CDR3 protein: CASSVGFGGASYNEQFF; CDR3 DNA: TGTGCCAGCAGCGTTGGATTCGGCGGGGCCTCCTACAATGAGCAGTTCTTC; D gene: NA; clone size: many; V gene: TRBV9; J gene: TRBJ2-1
CDR3 protein: CASSLVGEGIPGNEQFF; CDR3 DNA: TGCGCCAGCAGCTTGGTGGGGGAGGGCATCCCCGGGAATGAGCAGTTCTTC; D gene: TRBD2; clone size: many; V gene: TRBV5-1; J gene: TRBJ2-1
CDR3 protein: CASRWTSGNTGELFF; CDR3 DNA: TGTGCCAGCAGATGGACTAGCGGGAACACCGGGGAGCTGTTTTTT; D gene: TRBD2; clone size: many; V gene: TRBV6-1; J gene: TRBJ2-2
CDR3 protein: CASSFLGGNLGELFF; CDR3 DNA: TGTGCCAGCAGTTTCCTCGGCGGGAATCTCGGGGAGCTGTTTTTT; D gene: NA; clone size: many; V gene: TRBV12-3/TRBV12-4; J gene: TRBJ2-2
CDR3 protein: CASSPPSLDTEAFF; CDR3 DNA: TGTGCCAGCTCACCACCGTCTTTGGACACTGAAGCTTTCTTT; D gene: NA; clone size: many; V gene: TRBV18; J gene: TRBJ1-1
CDR3 protein: CASSLTTSGSFYEQFF; CDR3 DNA: TGTGCCAGCAGCTTAACCACTAGCGGGAGTTTCTATGAGCAGTTCTTC; D gene: TRBD2; clone size: many; V gene: TRBV7-3; J gene: TRBJ2-1
CDR3 protein: CASSLDWGTKNTGELFF; CDR3 DNA: TGTGCCAGCAGCTTAGACTGGGGGACAAAGAACACCGGGGAGCTGTTTTTT; D gene: NA; clone size: NA; V gene: TRBV11-2; J gene: TRBJ2-2
CDR3 protein: CASSQDLGAGGYLSNQPQHF; CDR3 DNA: TGCGCCAGCAGCCAAGATCTTGGGGCAGGGGGATATCTTAGCAATCAGCCCCAGCATTTT; D gene: TRBD1; clone size: NA; V gene: TRBV4-1; J gene: TRBJ1-5
CDR3 protein: CASSDFGGAVQIKTGELFF; CDR3 DNA: TGCGCCAGCAGTGATTTCGGGGGCGCGGTACAGATAAAGACCGGGGAGCTGTTTTTT; D gene: NA; clone size: many; V gene: TRBV10-2; J gene: TRBJ2-2
CDR3 protein: CASSQGGYEETQYF; CDR3 DNA: TGCGCCAGCAGCCAAGGAGGATATGAAGAGACCCAGTACTTC; D gene: NA; clone size: many; V gene: TRBV4-1; J gene: TRBJ2-5
CDR3 protein: CASSYRSSQETQYF; CDR3 DNA: TGTGCCAGCAGCTACCGATCCTCCCAAGAGACCCAGTACTTC; D gene: NA; clone size: many; V gene: TRBV7-8; J gene: TRBJ2-5
CDR3 protein: CASSQQTNTEAFF; CDR3 DNA: TGTGCCAGCAGCCAACAAACGAACACTGAAGCTTTCTTT; D gene: NA; clone size: many; V gene: TRBV11-1; J gene: TRBJ1-1
CDR3 protein: CASSQVGVSSGNTIYF; CDR3 DNA: TGTGCCAGCAGCCAAGTGGGCGTGAGCTCTGGAAACACCATATATTTT; D gene: NA; clone size: few; V gene: TRBV4-2; J gene: TRBJ1-3
CDR3 protein: CASSISGQNYGYTF; CDR3 DNA: TGTGCCAGTAGTATTAGTGGGCAGAACTATGGCTACACCTTC; D gene: NA; clone size: many; V gene: TRBV19; J gene: TRBJ1-2
CDR3 protein: CAWTGGITEAFF; CDR3 DNA: TGTGCCTGGACAGGGGGCATCACTGAAGCTTTCTTT; D gene: TRBD1; clone size: few; V gene: TRBV30; J gene: TRBJ1-1
CDR3 protein: CASSFGRSNQPQHF; CDR3 DNA: TGTGCCAGCAGTTTCGGACGGTCTAATCAGCCCCAGCATTTT; D gene: NA; clone size: many; V gene: TRBV12-3/TRBV12-4; J gene: TRBJ1-5
CDR3 protein: CASSFRQGVNEQFF; CDR3 DNA: TGTGCCAGCAGCTTTAGGCAGGGAGTAAATGAGCAGTTCTTC; D gene: NA; clone size: many; V gene: TRBV7-6; J gene: TRBJ2-1
CDR3 protein: CASSLRTAYTEAFF; CDR3 DNA: TGTGCCAGCAGTCTAAGGACAGCCTACACTGAAGCTTTCTTT; D gene: NA; clone size: many; V gene: TRBV6-1; J gene: TRBJ1-1
CDR3 protein: CASSEGTGGTVNSYNEQFF; CDR3 DNA: TGTGCTAGCAGTGAAGGGACTGGCGGGACCGTCAACTCCTACAATGAGCAGTTCTTC; D gene: NA; clone size: NA; V gene: TRBV2; J gene: TRBJ2-1
CDR3 protein: CSAFQGSNNEQFF; CDR3 DNA: TGCAGTGCTTTTCAGGGTTCGAACAATGAGCAGTTCTTC; D gene: NA; clone size: NA; V gene: TRBV20-1; J gene: TRBJ2-1
CDR3 protein: CSVEDWGLNTEAFF; CDR3 DNA: TGCAGCGTTGAAGACTGGGGACTGAACACTGAAGCTTTCTTT; D gene: NA; clone size: many; V gene: TRBV29-1; J gene: TRBJ1-1
CDR3 protein: CASSLGSGGRTDTQYF; CDR3 DNA: TGTGCCAGCAGCTTGGGTAGCGGAGGGCGAACAGATACGCAGTATTTT; D gene: NA; clone size: many; V gene: TRBV7-3; J gene: TRBJ2-3
CDR3 protein: CASSSDRGGPGEQYF; CDR3 DNA: TGTGCCAGCAGTTCGGACAGGGGAGGTCCGGGCGAGCAGTACTTC; D gene: TRBD1; clone size: many; V gene: TRBV28; J gene: TRBJ2-7
CDR3 protein: CASSLGGQRGNTGELFF; CDR3 DNA: TGTGCCAGCAGCTTGGGGGGACAGCGCGGGAACACCGGGGAGCTGTTTTTT; D gene: TRBD1; clone size: NA; V gene: TRBV5-4; J gene: TRBJ2-2
CDR3 protein: CASSSLREGRGGHNEQFF; CDR3 DNA: TGTGCCAGCAGCTCCCTACGGGAGGGAAGGGGGGGACACAATGAGCAGTTCTTC; D gene: TRBD2; clone size: NA; V gene: TRBV7-9; J gene: TRBJ2-1
CDR3 protein: CASSLEGSNEQFF; CDR3 DNA: TGTGCCAGCAGCTTGGAAGGGTCCAATGAGCAGTTCTTC; D gene: NA; clone size: many; V gene: TRBV5-8; J gene: TRBJ2-1
CDR3 protein: CAISESPENTEAFF; CDR3 DNA: TGTGCCATCAGTGAGTCCCCGGAGAACACTGAAGCTTTCTTT; D gene: NA; clone size: many; V gene: TRBV10-3; J gene: TRBJ1-1
CDR3 protein: CASTYRARRKDAYSPLHF; CDR3 DNA: TGTGCCAGCACTTACAGGGCGCGGAGAAAGGACGCATATTCACCCCTCCACTTT; D gene: NA; clone size: many; V gene: TRBV6-5; J gene: TRBJ1-6
CDR3 protein: CASNVAGTGNYGYTF; CDR3 DNA: TGTGCCAGCAACGTAGCCGGGACAGGGAACTATGGCTACACCTTC; D gene: TRBD1; clone size: many; V gene: TRBV12-3/TRBV12-4; J gene: TRBJ1-2
CDR3 protein: CASSFALRQTPLHF; CDR3 DNA: TGTGCCAGCAGCTTCGCCCTTCGACAGACACCCCTCCACTTT; D gene: NA; clone size: NA; V gene: TRBV7-8; J gene: TRBJ1-6